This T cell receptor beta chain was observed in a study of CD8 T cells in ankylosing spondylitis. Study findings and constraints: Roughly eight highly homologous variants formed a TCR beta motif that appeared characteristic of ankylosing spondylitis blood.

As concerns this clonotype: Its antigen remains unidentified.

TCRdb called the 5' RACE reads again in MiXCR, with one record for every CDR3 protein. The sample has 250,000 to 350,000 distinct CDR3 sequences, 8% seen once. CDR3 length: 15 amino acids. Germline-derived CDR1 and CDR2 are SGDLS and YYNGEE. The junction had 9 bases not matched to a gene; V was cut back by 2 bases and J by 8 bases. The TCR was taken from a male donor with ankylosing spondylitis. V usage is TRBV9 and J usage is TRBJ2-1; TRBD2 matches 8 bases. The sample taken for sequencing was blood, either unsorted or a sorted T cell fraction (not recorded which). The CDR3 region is CASSVGVAGPDEQFF. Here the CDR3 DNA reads TGTGCCAGCAGCGTGGGGGTAGCGGGGCCCGATGAGCAGTTCTTC.